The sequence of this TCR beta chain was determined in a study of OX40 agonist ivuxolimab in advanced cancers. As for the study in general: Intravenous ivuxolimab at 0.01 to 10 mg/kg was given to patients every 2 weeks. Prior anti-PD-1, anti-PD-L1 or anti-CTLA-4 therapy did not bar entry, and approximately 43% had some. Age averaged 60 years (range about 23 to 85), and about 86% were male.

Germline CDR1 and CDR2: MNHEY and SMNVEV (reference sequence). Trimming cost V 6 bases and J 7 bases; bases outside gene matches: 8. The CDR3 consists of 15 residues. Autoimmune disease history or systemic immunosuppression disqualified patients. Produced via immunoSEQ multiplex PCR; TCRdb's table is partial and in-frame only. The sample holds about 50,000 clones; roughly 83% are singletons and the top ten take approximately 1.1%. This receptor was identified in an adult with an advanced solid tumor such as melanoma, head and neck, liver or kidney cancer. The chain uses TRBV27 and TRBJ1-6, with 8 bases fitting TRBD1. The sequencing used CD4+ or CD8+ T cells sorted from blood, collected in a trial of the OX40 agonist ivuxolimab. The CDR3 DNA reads TGTGCCAGCAGCGTAACCGGGACAGGCAATTCACCCCTCCACTTT. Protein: CASSVTGTGNSPLHF.